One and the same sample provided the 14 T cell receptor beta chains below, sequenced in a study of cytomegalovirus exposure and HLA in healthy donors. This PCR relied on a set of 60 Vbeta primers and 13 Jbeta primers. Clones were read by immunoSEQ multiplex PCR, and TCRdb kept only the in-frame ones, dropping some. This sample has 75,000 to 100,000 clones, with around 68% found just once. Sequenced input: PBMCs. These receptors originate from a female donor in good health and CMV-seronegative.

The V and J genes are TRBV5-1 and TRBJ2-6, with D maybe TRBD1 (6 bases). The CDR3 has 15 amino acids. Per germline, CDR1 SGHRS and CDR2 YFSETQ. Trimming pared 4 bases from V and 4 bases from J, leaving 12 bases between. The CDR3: CASSREGVGANVLTF. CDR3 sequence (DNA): TGCGCCAGCAGCCGTGAGGGGGTCGGGGCCAACGTCCTGACTTTC. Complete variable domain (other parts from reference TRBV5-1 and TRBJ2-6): KAGVTQTPRYLIKTRGQQVTLSCSPISGHRSVSWYQQTPGQGLQFLFEYFSETQRNKGNFPGRFSGRQFSNSRSEMNVSTLELGDSALYLCASSREGVGANVLTFGAGSRLTVL.

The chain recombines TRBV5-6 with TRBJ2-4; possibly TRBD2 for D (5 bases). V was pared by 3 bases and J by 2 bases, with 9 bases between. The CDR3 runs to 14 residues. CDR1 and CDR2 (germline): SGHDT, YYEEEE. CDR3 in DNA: TGTGCCAGCAGCTCTGGAGGTTCCAAAAACATTCAGTACTTC. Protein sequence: CASSSGGSKNIQYF. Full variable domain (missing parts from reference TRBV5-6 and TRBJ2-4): DAGVTQSPTHLIKTRGQQVTLRCSPKSGHDTVSWYQQALGQGPQFIFQYYEEEERQRGNFPDRFSGHQFPNYSSELNVNALLLGDSALYLCASSSGGSKNIQYFGAGTRLSVL.

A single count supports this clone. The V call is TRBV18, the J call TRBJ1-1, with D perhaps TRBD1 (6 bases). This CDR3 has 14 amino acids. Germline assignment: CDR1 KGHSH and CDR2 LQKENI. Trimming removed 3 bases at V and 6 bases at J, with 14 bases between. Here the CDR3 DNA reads TGTGCCAGCTCACCCACATCCCAGGGGCCTGAAGCTTTCTTT. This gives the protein CASSPTSQGPEAFF.

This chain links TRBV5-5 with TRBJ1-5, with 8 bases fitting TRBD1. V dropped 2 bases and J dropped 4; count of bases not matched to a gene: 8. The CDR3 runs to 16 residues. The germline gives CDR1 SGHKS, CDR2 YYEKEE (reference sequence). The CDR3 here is CASSFQGGTGNQPQHF. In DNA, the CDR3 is TGTGCCAGCAGCTTCCAGGGGGGGACAGGTAATCAGCCCCAGCATTTT. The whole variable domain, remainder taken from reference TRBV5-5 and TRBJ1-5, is DAGVTQSPTHLIKTRGQQVTLRCSPISGHKSVSWYQQVLGQGPQFIFQYYEKEERGRGNFPDRFSARQFPNYSSELNVNALLLGDSALYLCASSFQGGTGNQPQHFGDGTRLSIL.

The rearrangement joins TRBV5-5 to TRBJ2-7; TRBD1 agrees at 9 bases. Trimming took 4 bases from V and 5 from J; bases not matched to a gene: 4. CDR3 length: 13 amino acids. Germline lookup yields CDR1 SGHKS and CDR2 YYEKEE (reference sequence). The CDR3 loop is CASSLTGGHEQYF. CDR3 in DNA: TGTGCCAGCAGCCTTACAGGGGGCCACGAGCAGTACTTC.

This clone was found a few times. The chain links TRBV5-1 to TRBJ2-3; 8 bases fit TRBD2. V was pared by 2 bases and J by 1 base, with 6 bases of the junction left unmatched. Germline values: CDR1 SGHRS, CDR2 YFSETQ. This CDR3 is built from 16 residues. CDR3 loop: CASSFRSGGGTDTQYF. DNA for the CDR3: TGCGCCAGCAGCTTCCGGAGCGGGGGCGGCACAGATACGCAGTATTTT.

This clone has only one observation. In DNA form, the CDR3 reads TGTGCCAGCAGCGCCGTCCGGGACAGTTACTTCAATGAGCAGTTCTTC. It yields the protein CASSAVRDSYFNEQFF. The chain uses TRBV7-9 and TRBJ2-1; TRBD1 matches at 7 bases. Germline CDR1 SEHNR, CDR2 FQNEAQ (reference sequence). The CDR3 has 16 residues. Unmatched junction bases numbered 13, after V lost 5 bases and J lost 6 bases.

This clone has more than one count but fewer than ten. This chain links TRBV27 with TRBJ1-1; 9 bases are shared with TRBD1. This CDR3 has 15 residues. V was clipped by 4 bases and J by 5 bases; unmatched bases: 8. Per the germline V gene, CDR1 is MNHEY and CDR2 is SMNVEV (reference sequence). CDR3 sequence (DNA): TGTGCCAGCAGTTCAGGCGGGACAGGGAAGACTGAAGCTTTCTTT. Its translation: CASSSGGTGKTEAFF.

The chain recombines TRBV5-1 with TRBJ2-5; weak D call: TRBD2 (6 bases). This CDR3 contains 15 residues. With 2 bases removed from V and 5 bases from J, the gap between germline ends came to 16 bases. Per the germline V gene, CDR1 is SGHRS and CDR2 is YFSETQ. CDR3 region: CASSFVSGLRETQYF. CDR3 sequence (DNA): TGCGCCAGCAGCTTTGTTAGCGGCCTAAGGGAGACCCAGTACTTC. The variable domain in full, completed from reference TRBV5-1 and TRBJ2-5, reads KAGVTQTPRYLIKTRGQQVTLSCSPISGHRSVSWYQQTPGQGLQFLFEYFSETQRNKGNFPGRFSGRQFSNSRSEMNVSTLELGDSALYLCASSFVSGLRETQYFGPGTRLLVL.

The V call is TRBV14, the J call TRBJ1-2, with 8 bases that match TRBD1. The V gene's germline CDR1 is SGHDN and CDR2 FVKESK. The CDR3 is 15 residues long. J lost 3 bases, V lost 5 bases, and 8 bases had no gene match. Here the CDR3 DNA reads TGTGCCAGCAGCTCCCCGGACAGGGTAGACTATGGCTACACCTTC. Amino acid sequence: CASSSPDRVDYGYTF.

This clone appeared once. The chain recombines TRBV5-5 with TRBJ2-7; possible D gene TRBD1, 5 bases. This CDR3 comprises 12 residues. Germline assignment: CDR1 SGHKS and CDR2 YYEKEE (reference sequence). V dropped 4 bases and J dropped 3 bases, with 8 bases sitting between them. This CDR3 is CASSRQSYEQYF. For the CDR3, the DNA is TGTGCCAGCAGCCGACAGAGCTACGAGCAGTACTTC.

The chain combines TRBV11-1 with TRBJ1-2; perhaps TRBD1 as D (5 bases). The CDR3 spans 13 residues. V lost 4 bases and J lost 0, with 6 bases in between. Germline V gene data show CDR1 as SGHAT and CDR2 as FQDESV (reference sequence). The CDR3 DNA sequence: TGTGCCAGCAGCTCGACAGCTAACTATGGCTACACCTTC. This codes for CASSSTANYGYTF.

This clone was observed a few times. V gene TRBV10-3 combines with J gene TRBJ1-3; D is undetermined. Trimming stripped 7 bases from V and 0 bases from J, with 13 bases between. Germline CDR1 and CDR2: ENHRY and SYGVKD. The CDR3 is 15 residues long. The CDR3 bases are TGTGCCATCAAGGAGGGCACCTTCTCTGGAAACACCATATATTTT. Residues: CAIKEGTFSGNTIYF.

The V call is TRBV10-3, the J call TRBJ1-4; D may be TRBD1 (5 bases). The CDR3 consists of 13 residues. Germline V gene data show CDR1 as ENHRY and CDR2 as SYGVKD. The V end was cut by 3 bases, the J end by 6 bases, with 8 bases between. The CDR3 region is CAISDRADEKLFF. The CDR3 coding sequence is TGTGCCATCAGTGACAGGGCGGATGAAAAACTGTTTTTT.